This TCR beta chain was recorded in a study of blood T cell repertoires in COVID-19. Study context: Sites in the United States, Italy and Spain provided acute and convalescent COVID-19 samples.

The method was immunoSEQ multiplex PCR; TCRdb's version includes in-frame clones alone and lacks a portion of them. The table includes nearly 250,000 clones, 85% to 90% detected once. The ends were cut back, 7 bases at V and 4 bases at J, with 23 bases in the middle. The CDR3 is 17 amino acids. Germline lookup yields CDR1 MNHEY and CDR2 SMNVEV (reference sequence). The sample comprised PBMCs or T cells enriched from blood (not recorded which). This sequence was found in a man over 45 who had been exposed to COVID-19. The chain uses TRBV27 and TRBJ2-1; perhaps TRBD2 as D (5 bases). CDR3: CASTPRSVGPGYNEQFF. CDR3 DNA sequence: TGTGCCAGCACTCCTCGGTCGGTGGGCCCGGGGTACAATGAGCAGTTCTTC.